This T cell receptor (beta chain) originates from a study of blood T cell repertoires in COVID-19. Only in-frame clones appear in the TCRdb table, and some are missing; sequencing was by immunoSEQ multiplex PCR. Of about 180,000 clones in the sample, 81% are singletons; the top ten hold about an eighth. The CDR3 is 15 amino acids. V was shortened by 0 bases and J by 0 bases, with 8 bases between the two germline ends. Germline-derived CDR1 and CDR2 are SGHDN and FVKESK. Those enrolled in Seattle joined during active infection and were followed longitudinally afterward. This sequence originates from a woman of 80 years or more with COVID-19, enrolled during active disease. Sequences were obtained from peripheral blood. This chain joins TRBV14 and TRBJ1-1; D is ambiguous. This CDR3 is CASSQEAVVNTEAFF. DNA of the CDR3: TGTGCCAGCAGCCAAGAGGCTGTGGTGAACACTGAAGCTTTCTTT.